One T cell receptor beta chain is described in this entry. Its specificity is unknown. PCR was performed using 60 Vbeta and 13 Jbeta primers. TCRdb's table, derived via immunoSEQ multiplex PCR, lists solely in-frame clones and lacks some. Of 90,000 to 150,000 clones in the sample, 77% were seen once. The data were obtained in a study of cytomegalovirus exposure and HLA in healthy donors. V lost 3 bases to trimming and J lost 6 bases; unmatched junction nucleotides: 20. The germline V gene encodes CDR1 MDHEN and CDR2 SYDVKM. This CDR3 is 20 amino acids long. Study results and limitations: The likely origin of a cluster of highly shared sequence variants was a sequencing artifact. A later analysis found most CMV-associated TCR beta chains apparently HLA-restricted.

The chain employs TRBV28 and TRBJ2-4; TRBD1 matches 10 bases. Sequencing was performed on PBMCs. The receptor was derived from a human donor in good health. DNA of the CDR3: TGTGCCAGCAGTTTGCAAGGGTTCCTTGACAGGGGGCAAAGGAGAAACATTCAGTACTTC. Protein product: CASSLQGFLDRGQRRNIQYF.